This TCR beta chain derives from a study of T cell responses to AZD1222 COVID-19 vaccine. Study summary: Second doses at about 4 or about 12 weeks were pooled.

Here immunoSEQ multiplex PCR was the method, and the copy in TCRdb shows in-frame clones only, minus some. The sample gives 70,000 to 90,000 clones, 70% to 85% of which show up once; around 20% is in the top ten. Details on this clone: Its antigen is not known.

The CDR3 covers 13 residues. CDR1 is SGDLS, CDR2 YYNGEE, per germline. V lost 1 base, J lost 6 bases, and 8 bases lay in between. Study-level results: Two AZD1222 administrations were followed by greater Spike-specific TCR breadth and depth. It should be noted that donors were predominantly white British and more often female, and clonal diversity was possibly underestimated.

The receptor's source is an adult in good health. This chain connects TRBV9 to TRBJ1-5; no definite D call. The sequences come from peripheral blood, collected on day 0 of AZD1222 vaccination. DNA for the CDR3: TGTGCCAGCAGCGTATCCGTAGGTCAGCCCCAGCATTTT. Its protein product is CASSVSVGQPQHF.